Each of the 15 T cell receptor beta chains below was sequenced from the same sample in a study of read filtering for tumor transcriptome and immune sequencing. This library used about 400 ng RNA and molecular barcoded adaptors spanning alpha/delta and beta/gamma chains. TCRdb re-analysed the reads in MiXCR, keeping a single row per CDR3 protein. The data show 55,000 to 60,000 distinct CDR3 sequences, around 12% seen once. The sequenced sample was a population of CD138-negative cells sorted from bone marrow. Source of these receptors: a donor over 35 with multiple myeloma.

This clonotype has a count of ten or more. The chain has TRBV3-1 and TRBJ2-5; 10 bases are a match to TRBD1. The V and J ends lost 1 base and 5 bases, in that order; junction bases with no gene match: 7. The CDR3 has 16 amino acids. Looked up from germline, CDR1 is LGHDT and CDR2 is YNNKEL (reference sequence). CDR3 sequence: CASSQGGTGDLETQYF. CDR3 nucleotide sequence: TGTGCCAGCAGCCAAGGTGGGACAGGGGACTTGGAGACCCAGTACTTC.

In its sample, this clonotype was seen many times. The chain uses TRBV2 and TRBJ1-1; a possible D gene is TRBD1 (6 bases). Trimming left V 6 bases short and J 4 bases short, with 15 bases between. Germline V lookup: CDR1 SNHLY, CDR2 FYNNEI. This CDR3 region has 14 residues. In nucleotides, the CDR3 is TGTGCCAGCAGCCTGACAGGAAGTTCCACTGAAGCTTTCTTT. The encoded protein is CASSLTGSSTEAFF. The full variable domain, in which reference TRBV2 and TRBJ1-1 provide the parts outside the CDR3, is EPEVTQTPSHQVTQMGQEVILRCVPISNHLYFYWYRQILGQKVEFLVSFYNNEISEKSEIFDDQFSVERPDGSNFTLKIRSTKLEDSAMYFCASSLTGSSTEAFFGQGTRLTVV.

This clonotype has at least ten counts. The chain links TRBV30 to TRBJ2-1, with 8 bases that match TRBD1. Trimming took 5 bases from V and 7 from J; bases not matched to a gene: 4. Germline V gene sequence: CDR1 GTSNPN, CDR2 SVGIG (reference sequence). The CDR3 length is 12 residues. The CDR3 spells CAWETGENEQFF. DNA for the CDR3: TGTGCCTGGGAGACAGGGGAAAATGAGCAGTTCTTC.

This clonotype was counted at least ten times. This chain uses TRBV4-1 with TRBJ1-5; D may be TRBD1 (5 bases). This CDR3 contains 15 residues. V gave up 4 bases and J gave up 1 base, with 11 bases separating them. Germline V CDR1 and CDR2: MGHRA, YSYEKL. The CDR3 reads CASSPLRDSNQPQHF. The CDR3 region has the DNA TGCGCCAGCAGCCCCCTCCGGGACAGCAATCAGCCCCAGCATTTT.

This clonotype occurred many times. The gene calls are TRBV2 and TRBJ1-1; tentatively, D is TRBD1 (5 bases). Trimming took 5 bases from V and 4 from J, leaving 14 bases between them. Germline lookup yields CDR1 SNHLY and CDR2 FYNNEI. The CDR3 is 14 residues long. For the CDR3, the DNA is TGTGCCAGCAGTCGGGGAGAGGGGCTCACTGAAGCTTTCTTT. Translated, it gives CASSRGEGLTEAFF. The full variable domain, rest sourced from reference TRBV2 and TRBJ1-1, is EPEVTQTPSHQVTQMGQEVILRCVPISNHLYFYWYRQILGQKVEFLVSFYNNEISEKSEIFDDQFSVERPDGSNFTLKIRSTKLEDSAMYFCASSRGEGLTEAFFGQGTRLTVV.

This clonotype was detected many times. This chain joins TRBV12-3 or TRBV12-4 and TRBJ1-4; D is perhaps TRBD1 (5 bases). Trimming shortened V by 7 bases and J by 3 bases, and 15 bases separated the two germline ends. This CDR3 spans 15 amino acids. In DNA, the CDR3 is TGTGCCAGCATGAGTGGCTGGGGGGCTAATGAAAAACTGTTTTTT. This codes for CASMSGWGANEKLFF.

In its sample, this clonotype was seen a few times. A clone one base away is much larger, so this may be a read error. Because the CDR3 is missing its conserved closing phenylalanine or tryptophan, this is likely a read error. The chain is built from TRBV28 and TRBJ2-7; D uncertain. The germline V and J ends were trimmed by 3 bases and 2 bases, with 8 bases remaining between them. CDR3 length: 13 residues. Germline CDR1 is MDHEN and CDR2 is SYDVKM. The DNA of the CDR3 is TGTGCCAGCAGTTTGCCCGCAACCTACGAGCAGTACCTC. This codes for CASSLPATYEQYL.

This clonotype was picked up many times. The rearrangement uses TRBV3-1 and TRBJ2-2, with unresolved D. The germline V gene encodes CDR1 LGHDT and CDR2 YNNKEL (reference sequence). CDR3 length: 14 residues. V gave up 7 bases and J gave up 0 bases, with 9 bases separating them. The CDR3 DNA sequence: TGTGCCAGCACCCGGGCGGCGAACACCGGGGAGCTGTTTTTT. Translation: CASTRAANTGELFF.

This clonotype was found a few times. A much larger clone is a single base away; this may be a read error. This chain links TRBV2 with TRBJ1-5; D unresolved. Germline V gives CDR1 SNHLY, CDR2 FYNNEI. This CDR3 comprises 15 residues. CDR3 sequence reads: CASSEGWGSSQPQHF. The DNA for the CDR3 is TGTGCCAGCAGTGAGGGGTGGGGTAGCAGTCAGCCCCAGCATTTT.

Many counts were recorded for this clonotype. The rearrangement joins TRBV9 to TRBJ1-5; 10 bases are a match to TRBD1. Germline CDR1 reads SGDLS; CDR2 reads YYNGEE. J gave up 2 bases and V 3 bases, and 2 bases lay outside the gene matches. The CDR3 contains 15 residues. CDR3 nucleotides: TGTGCCAGCAGCGCGGGGACAGGGGGCAATCAGCCCCAGCATTTT. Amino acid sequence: CASSAGTGGNQPQHF.

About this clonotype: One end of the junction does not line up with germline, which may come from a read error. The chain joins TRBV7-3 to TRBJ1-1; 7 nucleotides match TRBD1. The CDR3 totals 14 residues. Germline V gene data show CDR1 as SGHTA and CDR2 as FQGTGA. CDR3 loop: CSSSPRGRGVEAFF. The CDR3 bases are TGTTCCAGCAGCCCAAGGGGGCGAGGGGTTGAAGCTTTCTTT.

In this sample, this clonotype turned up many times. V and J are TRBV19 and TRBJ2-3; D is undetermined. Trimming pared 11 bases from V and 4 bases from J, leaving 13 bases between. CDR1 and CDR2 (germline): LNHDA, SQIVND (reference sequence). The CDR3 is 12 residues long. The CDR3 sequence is CASSVRADTQYF. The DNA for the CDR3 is TGTGCCTCCTCGGTACGTGCAGATACGCAGTATTTT.

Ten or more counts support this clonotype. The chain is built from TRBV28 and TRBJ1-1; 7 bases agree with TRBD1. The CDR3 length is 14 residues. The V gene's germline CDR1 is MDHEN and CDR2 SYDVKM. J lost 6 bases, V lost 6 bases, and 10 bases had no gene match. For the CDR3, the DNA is TGTGCCAGCAGCCGAGGGGGCTCTACCCCTGAAGCTTTCTTT. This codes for CASSRGGSTPEAFF.

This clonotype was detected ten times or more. The CDR3 here is CASSFSSDYNEQFF. CDR3 DNA: TGCGCCAGCAGCTTTTCGTCCGACTACAATGAGCAGTTCTTC. V is TRBV5-1 and J is TRBJ2-1; D call uncertain. Trimming stripped 2 bases from V and 3 bases from J, with 9 bases between. CDR1 and CDR2 (germline): SGHRS, YFSETQ. There are 14 residues in the CDR3.

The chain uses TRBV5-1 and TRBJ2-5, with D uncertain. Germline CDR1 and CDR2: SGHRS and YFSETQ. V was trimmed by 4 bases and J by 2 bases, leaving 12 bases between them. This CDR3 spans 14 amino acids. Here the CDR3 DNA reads TGCGCCAGCAGCCCCGCCCGGGCTCAAGAGACCCAGTACTTC. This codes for CASSPARAQETQYF.